This passage covers 10 T cell receptor beta chains from one sample sequenced in a study of Ad26.COV2.S vaccination and SARS-CoV-2 variants. TCRdb's copy holds only in-frame clones and misses some; the assay was immunoSEQ multiplex PCR. The table records about 98,000 clones, roughly 80% of them present only once. Sequenced here: peripheral blood, sampled after recovery from COVID-19. The receptors originated from a human donor who had recovered from COVID-19.

The CDR3 reads CASLRGRMNTEAFF. The CDR3 coding sequence is TGTGCCAGCCTGCGGGGGAGGATGAACACTGAAGCTTTCTTT. V is TRBV28 and J is TRBJ1-1; TRBD1 might be the D (5 bases). Trimming stripped 8 bases from V and 0 bases from J, with 13 bases between. Germline CDR1 is MDHEN and CDR2 is SYDVKM. The CDR3 consists of 14 residues.

V is TRBV4-3 and J is TRBJ1-6; unclear D gene. The germline V and J ends were trimmed by 1 base and 8 bases, with 6 bases remaining between them. Germline CDR1 LGHNA, CDR2 YSLEER. The CDR3 extends over 13 amino acids. This chain's CDR3 is CASSQVADSPLHF. The CDR3 DNA reads as TGCGCCAGCAGCCAAGTTGCCGATTCACCCCTCCACTTT.

V and J are TRBV19 and TRBJ2-7, with 9 bases matching TRBD1. The trim removed 5 bases at V and 2 bases at J, leaving 4 bases unmatched. This CDR3 is 14 amino acids long. Germline loops: CDR1 LNHDA, CDR2 SQIVND (reference sequence). The CDR3 nucleotides read TGTGCCAGTAGTTCGACAGGGGGGACCTACGAGCAGTACTTC. The encoded protein is CASSSTGGTYEQYF. Looking up the rest from reference TRBV19 and TRBJ2-7 gives the full variable domain: DGGITQSPKYLFRKEGQNVTLSCEQNLNHDAMYWYRQDPGQGLRLIYYSQIVNDFQKGDIAEGYSVSREKKESFPLTVTSAQKNPTAFYLCASSSTGGTYEQYFGPGTRLTVT.

The chain joins TRBV5-5 to TRBJ2-3; the D call may be TRBD1 or TRBD2 (5 bases each). Trimming stripped 4 bases from V and 2 bases from J, with 14 bases between. The CDR3 sequence is 15 residues long. Germline lookup yields CDR1 SGHKS and CDR2 YYEKEE (reference sequence). The CDR3 loop is CASSIRDGLTDTQYF. The CDR3 region has the DNA TGTGCCAGCAGCATCCGGGACGGACTCACAGATACGCAGTATTTT.

The chain has TRBV10-2 and TRBJ1-3, with D unresolved. Looked up from germline, CDR1 is WSHSY and CDR2 is SAAADI. There are 14 residues in the CDR3. The V end was cut by 7 bases, the J end by 3 bases, with 13 bases between. CDR3 region: CASTLGGDGNTIYF. CDR3 coding DNA: TGCGCCAGCACGCTCGGCGGAGATGGAAACACCATATATTTT.

This chain joins TRBV2 and TRBJ2-3, with D perhaps given as TRBD1 or TRBD2 (6 bases each). V was clipped by 9 bases and J by 7 bases, with 14 bases between them. This CDR3 has 12 amino acids. In germline, CDR1 is SNHLY, CDR2 FYNNEI. Written as DNA, the CDR3 is TGTGCCAGAGAGGAGGGACAAAATACGCAGTATTTT. Amino acids: CAREEGQNTQYF.

The genes are TRBV5-1 and TRBJ1-1; 7 bases map to TRBD1. Looked up from germline, CDR1 is SGHRS and CDR2 is YFSETQ. The CDR3 contains 15 residues. With V trimmed by 4 bases and J by 0 bases, 6 bases remained unmatched. This CDR3 reads CASSIAGGLNTEAFF. The CDR3 nucleotides are TGCGCCAGCAGCATCGCAGGGGGGCTGAACACTGAAGCTTTCTTT.

The chain carries TRBV4-1 and TRBJ1-4; possibly TRBD1 for D (5 bases). This CDR3 spans 16 amino acids. The V end was cut by 3 bases, the J end by 8 bases, with 19 bases between. CDR1 is MGHRA and CDR2 is YSYEKL in the germline V gene. The CDR3 loop reads CASSHELSGTREKLFF. The DNA for the CDR3 is TGCGCCAGCAGCCATGAGCTTTCCGGGACGAGAGAAAAACTGTTTTTT.

The chain carries TRBV21-1 and TRBJ2-7; the D call TRBD2 from the table was never checked on the DNA. TRBV21-1 counts as a pseudogene. CDR3 length: 13 residues. The CDR3 nucleotides are TGTGCCAGCAGCAAACAAAGAGGGTACGAGCAGTACTTC. It codes for CASSKQRGYEQYF.

The V gene is TRBV1, the J gene TRBJ2-2; the table's D call, TRBD2, was not checked against the DNA. TRBV1 is described as a pseudogene. This CDR3 has 15 residues. CDR3 bases: TGCACCAGCAGATTGGGGACTCAACGCACCGGGGAGCTGTTTTTT. Translating gives CTSRLGTQRTGELFF.